This T cell receptor (beta chain) was recovered during a study of T cell changes during pregnancy in multiple sclerosis. Using immunoSEQ multiplex PCR, the repertoire was profiled, and TCRdb retains in-frame clones only, with some absent. The repertoire holds more than 80,000 clones, 91% seen once, with 3% to 4% in the top ten. V was trimmed by 2 bases and J by 6 bases, leaving 12 bases between them. Germline CDR1 is SGHNT and CDR2 is YYREEE (reference sequence). This CDR3 spans 13 amino acids. V and J are TRBV5-4 and TRBJ2-7, with D unclear. The sequence derives from a female donor in good health, serving as a control in a pregnancy study. Some clones in this sample may be carry-over from other donors' samples. Sequenced material: PBMCs, taken in the first trimester of pregnancy. The CDR3 protein is CASSFPGGPEQYF. The CDR3 bases are TGTGCCAGCAGCTTCCCCGGCGGCCCCGAGCAGTACTTC.